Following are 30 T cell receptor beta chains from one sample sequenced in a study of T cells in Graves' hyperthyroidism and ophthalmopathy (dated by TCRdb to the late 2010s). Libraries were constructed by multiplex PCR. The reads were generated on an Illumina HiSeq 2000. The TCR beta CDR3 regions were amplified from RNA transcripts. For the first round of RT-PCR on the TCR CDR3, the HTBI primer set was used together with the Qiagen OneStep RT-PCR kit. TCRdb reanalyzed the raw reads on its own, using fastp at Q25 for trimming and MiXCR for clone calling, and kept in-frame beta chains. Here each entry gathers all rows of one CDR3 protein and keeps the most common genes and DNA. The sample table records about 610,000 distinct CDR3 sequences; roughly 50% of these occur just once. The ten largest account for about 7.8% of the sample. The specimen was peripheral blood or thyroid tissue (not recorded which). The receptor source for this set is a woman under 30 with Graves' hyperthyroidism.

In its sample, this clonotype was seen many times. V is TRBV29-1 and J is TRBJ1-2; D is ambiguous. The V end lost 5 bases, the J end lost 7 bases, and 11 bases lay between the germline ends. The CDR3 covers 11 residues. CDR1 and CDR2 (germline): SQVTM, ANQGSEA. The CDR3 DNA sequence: TGCAGCGTTCCGGCAGGTGGTGGCTACACCTTC. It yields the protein CSVPAGGGYTF.

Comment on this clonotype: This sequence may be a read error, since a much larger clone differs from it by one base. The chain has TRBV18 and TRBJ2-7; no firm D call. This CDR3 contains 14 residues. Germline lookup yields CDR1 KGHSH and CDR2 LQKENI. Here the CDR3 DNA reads TGTGCCAGCTCACCACTAGAGAGCTCCTACGAGCAGTGCTTC. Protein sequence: CASSPLESSYEQCF.

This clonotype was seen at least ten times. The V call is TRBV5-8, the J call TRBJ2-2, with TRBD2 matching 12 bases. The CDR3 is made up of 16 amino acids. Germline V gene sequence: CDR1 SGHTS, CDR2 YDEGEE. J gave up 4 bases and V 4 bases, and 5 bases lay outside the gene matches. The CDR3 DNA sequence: TGTGCCAGCAGCCCTAGACTAGCGGGAGTCACCGGGGAGCTGTTTTTT. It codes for CASSPRLAGVTGELFF. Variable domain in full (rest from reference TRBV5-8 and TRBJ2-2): EAGVTQSPTHLIKTRGQQATLRCSPISGHTSVYWYQQALGLGLQFLLWYDEGEERNRGNFPPRFSGRQFPNYSSELNVNALELEDSALYLCASSPRLAGVTGELFFGEGSRLTVL.

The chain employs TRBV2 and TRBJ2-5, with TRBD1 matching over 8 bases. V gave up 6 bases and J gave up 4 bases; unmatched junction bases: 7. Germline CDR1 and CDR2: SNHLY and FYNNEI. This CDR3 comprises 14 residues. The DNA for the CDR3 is TGTGCCAGCAGGAGAACGCAGGGGGCAGAGACCCAGTACTTC. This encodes CASRRTQGAETQYF.

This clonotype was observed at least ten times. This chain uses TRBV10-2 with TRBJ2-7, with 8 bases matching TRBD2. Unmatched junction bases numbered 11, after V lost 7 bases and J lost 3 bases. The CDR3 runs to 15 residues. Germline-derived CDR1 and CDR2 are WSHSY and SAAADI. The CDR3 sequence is CASTSAGGQVYEQYF. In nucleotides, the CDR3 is TGCGCCAGCACCTCCGCGGGGGGTCAAGTCTACGAGCAGTACTTC.

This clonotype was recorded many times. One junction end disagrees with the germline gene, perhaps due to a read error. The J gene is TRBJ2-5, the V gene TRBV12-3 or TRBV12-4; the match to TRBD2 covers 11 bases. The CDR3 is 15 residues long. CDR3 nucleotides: TGTGCCAGCAGCTTAGCGGGAGGGGCGGGGGAGACCCAGTACTTC. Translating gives CASSLAGGAGETQYF.

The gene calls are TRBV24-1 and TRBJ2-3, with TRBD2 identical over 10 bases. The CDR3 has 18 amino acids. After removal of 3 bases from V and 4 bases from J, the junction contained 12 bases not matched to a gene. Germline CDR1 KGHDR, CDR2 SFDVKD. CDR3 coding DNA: TGTGCCACCAGTGATGTTCGGCTAGCGGGAGTGTTTTCAGATACGCAGTATTTT. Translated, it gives CATSDVRLAGVFSDTQYF.

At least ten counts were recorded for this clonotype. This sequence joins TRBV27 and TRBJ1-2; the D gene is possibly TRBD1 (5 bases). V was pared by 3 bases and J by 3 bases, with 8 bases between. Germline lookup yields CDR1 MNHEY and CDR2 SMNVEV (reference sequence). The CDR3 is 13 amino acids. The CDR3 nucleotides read TGTGCCAGCAGTTTCGGGGGACACTATGGCTACACCTTC. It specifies CASSFGGHYGYTF.

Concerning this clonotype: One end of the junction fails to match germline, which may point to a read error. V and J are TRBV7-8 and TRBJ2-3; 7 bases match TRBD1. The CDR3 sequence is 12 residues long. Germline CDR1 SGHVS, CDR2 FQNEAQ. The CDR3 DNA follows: TGTGCCAGCAGACTCAGGACAGGTACGCAGTATTTT. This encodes CASRLRTGTQYF.

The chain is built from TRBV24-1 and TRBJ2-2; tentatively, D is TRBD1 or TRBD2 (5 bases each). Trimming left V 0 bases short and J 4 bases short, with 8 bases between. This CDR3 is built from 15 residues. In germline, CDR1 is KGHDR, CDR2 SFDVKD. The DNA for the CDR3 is TGTGCCACCAGTGATTTGCCCGGGGCCACCGGGGAGCTGTTTTTT. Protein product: CATSDLPGATGELFF.

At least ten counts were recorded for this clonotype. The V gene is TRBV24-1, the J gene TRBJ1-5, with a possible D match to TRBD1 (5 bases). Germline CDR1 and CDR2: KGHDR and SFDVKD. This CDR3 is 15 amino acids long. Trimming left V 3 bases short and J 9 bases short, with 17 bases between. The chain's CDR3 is CATSDSPGHLGPQHF. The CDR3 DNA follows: TGTGCCACCAGTGATAGTCCGGGGCATTTAGGGCCCCAGCATTTT.

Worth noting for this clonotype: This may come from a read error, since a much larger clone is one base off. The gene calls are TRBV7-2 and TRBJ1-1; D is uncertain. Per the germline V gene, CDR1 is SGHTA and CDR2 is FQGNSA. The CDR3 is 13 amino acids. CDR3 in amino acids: CASSQESLPKAFF. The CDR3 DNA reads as TGCGCCAGCAGCCAAGAAAGCTTACCTAAAGCTTTCTTT.

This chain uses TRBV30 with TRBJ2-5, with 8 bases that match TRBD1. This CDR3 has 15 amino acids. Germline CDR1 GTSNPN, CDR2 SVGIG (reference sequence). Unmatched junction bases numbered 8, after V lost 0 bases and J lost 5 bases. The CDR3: CAWSVRDRGYETQYF. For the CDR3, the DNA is TGTGCCTGGAGTGTACGCGACAGGGGTTATGAGACCCAGTACTTC.

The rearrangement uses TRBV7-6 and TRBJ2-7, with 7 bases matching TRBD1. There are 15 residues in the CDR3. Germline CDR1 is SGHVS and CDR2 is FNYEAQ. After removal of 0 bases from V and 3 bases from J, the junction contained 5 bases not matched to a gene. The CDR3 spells CASSLAPGGIYEQYF. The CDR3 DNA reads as TGTGCCAGCAGCTTAGCGCCAGGGGGTATCTACGAGCAGTACTTC.

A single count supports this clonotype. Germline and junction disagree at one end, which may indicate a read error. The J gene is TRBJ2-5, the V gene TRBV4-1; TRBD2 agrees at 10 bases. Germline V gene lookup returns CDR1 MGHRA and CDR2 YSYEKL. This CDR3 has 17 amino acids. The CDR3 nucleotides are TGCGCCAGCAGCCACCAAACAGCGGGAGGGCCCCAAGAGACCCGGTACTTC. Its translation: CASSHQTAGGPQETRYF.

CDR3 bases: TGTGCCTGGGACCCGGGACAGGGAAATTCACCCCTCCACTTT. Residues: CAWDPGQGNSPLHF. This chain uses TRBV30 with TRBJ1-6; 9 bases are shared with TRBD1. This CDR3 has 14 amino acids. Germline V lookup: CDR1 GTSNPN, CDR2 SVGIG (reference sequence). V dropped 5 bases and J dropped 7; count of bases not matched to a gene: 6.

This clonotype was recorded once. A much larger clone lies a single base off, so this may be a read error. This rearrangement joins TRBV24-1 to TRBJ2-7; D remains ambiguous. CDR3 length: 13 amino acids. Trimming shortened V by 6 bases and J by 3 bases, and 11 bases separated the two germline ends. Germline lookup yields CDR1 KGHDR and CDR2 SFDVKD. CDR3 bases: TGTGCCACCAGTTCCGACGCTGTCTACGAGCAGTACTTC. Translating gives CATSSDAVYEQYF.

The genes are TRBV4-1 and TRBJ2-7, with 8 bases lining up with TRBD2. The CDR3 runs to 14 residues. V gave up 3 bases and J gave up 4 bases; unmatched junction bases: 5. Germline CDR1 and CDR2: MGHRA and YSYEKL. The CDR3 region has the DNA TGCGCCAGCAGCCACAGCGGGGGCTCTTACGAGCAGTACTTC. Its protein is CASSHSGGSYEQYF.

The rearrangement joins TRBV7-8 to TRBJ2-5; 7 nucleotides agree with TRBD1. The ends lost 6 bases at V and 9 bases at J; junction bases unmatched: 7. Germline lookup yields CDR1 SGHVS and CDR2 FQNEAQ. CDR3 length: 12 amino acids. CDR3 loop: CASSDRVQPQYF. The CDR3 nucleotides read TGTGCCAGCAGTGACAGGGTTCAGCCCCAGTACTTC. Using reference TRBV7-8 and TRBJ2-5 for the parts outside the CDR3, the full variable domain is GAGVSQSPRYKVAKRGQDVALRCDPISGHVSLFWYQQALGQGPEFLTYFQNEAQLDKSGLPSDRFFAERPEGSVSTLKIQRTQQEDSAVYLCASSDRVQPQYFGPGTRLLVL.

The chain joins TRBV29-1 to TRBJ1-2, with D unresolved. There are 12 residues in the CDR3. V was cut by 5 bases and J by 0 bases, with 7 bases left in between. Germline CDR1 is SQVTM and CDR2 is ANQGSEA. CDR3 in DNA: TGCAGCGTTTATAGAGCTAACTATGGCTACACCTTC. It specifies CSVYRANYGYTF.

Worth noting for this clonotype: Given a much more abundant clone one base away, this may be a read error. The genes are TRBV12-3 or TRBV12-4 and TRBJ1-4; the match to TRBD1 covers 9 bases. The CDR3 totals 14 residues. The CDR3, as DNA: TGTGCCAGCAGGTTGACAGGGGGTTTTGAAAAACTGGTTTTT. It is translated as CASRLTGGFEKLVF.

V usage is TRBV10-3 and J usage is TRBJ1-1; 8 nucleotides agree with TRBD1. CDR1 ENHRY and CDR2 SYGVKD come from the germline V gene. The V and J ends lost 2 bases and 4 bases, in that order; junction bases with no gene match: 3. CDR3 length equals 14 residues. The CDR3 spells CAISERTGFTEAFF. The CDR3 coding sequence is TGTGCCATCAGTGAGCGGACAGGGTTCACTGAAGCTTTCTTT.

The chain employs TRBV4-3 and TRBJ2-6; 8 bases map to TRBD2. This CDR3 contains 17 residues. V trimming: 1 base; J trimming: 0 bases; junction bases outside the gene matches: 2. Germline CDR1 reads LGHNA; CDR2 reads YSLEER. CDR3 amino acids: CASSQAGGLSGANVLTF. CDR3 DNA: TGCGCCAGCAGCCAAGCGGGAGGGCTCTCTGGGGCCAACGTCCTGACTTTC.

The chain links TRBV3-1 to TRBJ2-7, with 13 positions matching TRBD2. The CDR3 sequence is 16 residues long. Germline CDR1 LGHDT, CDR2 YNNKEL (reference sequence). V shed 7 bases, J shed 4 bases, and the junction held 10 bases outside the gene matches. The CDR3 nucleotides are TGTGCCAGCACCCCCACACGGACTAGCGGGAGTTACGAGCAGTACTTC. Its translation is CASTPTRTSGSYEQYF.

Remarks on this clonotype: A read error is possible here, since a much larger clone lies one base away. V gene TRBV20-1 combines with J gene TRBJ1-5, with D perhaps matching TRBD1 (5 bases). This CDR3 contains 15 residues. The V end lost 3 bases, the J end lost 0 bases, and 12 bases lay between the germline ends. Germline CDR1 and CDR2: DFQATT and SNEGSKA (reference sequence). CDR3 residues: CSASRRGRSNQPQHF. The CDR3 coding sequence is TGCAGTGCTAGCCGACGGGGCCGTAGCAATCAGCCCCAGCATTTT.

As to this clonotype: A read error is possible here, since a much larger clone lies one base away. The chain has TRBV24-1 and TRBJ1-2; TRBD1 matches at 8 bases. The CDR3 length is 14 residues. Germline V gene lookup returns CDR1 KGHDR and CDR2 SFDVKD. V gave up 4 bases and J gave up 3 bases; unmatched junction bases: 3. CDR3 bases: TGTGCCACCAGTGAGACAGGGGATGACTATGGCTACACCTTC. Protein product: CATSETGDDYGYTF.

The CDR3: CASSLWTGGYNSPLHF. The CDR3 nucleotides read TGTGCCAGCAGCCTATGGACAGGGGGGTATAATTCACCCCTCCACTTT. The genes are TRBV5-6 and TRBJ1-6, with TRBD1 identical over 10 bases. Trimming took 4 bases from V and 4 from J; bases not matched to a gene: 5. Germline CDR1 and CDR2: SGHDT and YYEEEE. This CDR3 comprises 16 residues.

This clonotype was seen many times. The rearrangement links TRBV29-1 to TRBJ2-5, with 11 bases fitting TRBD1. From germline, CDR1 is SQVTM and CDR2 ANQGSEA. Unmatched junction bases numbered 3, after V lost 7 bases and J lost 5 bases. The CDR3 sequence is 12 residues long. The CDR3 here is CSAWTGGETQYF. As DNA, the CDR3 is TGCAGCGCCTGGACAGGGGGCGAGACCCAGTACTTC.

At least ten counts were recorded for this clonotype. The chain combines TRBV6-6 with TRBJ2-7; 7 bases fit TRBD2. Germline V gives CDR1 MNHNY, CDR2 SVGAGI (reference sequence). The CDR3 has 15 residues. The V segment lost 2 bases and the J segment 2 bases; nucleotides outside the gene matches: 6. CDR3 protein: CASSYTSGMAYEQYF. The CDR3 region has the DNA TGTGCCAGCAGTTACACGAGCGGGATGGCCTACGAGCAGTACTTC.

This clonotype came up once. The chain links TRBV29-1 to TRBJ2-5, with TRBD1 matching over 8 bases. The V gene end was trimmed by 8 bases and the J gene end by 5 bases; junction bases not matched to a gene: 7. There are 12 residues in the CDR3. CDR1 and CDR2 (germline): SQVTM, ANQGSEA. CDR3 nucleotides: TGCAGCTTGACAGGGGCAAGGGAGACCCAGTACTTC. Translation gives CSLTGARETQYF.